Listed below are T cell receptor beta chains from one sample, sequenced in a study of cytomegalovirus exposure and HLA in healthy donors. Assay used: immunoSEQ multiplex PCR; TCRdb lists only in-frame clones, some missing. The sample consists of 200,000 to 250,000 clones, 65% to 90% of them appearing once. Sequencing used PBMCs. The receptors come from a girl aged 10-17 years in good health and CMV-seronegative. CDR3s include the opening cysteine and the closing phenylalanine or tryptophan. Fields, in order: V gene, CDR3 length, clone size, CDR3 protein. Clone size is not always given. Where it is, it says once, few, many or a class for expanded clones.

>TRBV7-2|14|.
CASSFAGGPHIQYF
>TRBV4-2|14|.
CASQNTDRGYGYTF
>TRBV7-6|16|.
CASSLGSGGANYGYTF
>TRBV25-1|14|.
CASSDTSILAEAFF
>TRBV6-1|17|once
CASSGRDRGSVFSEQYF
>TRBV6-1|13|.
CASSMAGGNEQFF
>TRBV4-1|16|.
CASSLGQVGSYYEQYF
>TRBV6-1|13|.
CASSDGYNYGYTF
>TRBV5-5|14|.
CASSFGDSYNEQFF
>TRBV2|13|once
CATQGFLLVEQFF
>TRBV5-1|18|few
CASSLLTGTQTNTGELFF
>TRBV18|14|.
CASSHGQEGSEQYF
>TRBV28|12|.
CASSLRTQPQHF
>TRBV7-9|14|.
CASSSVAQGSEQYF